A single sample is the source of the 29 T cell receptor beta chains below, sequenced in a study of blood T cell repertoires in COVID-19. The table came from immunoSEQ multiplex PCR; TCRdb's copy has only in-frame clones and leaves some out. The table lists over 200,000 clones, approximately 87% of them singletons. Specimen: peripheral blood. These receptors all stem from an older woman with active or convalescent COVID-19.

V gene TRBV19 combines with J gene TRBJ1-1; tentative D call: TRBD1 (6 bases). Trimming left V 4 bases short and J 4 bases short, with 10 bases between. Per germline, CDR1 LNHDA and CDR2 SQIVND (reference sequence). The CDR3 totals 13 residues. The CDR3 region has the DNA TGTGCCAGTAGTAGGACAGTAGGCACTGAAGCTTTCTTT. It is translated as CASSRTVGTEAFF.

This clone was seen more than once but under ten times. Here the CDR3 reads CAWNDMHNYGYTF. In DNA form, the CDR3 reads TGTGCCTGGAACGACATGCATAACTATGGCTACACCTTC. The chain links TRBV30 to TRBJ1-2; no clear D. This CDR3 spans 13 amino acids. From germline, CDR1 is GTSNPN and CDR2 SVGIG (reference sequence). V was pared by 4 bases and J by 1 base, with 10 bases between. The full variable domain, completed using reference TRBV30 and TRBJ1-2, is SQTIHQWPATLVQPVGSPLSLECTVEGTSNPNLYWYRQAAGRGLQLLFYSVGIGQISSEVPQNLSASRPQDRQFILSSKKLLLSDSGFYLCAWNDMHNYGYTFGSGTRLTVV.

The CDR3 protein is CASSLQHRYTGELFF. The CDR3 region has the DNA TGTGCCAGTAGTCTACAACACAGGTACACCGGGGAGCTGTTTTTT. This chain uses TRBV19 with TRBJ2-2, with a tentative D call TRBD1 (5 bases). With 5 bases removed from V and 3 bases from J, the gap between germline ends came to 13 bases. The CDR3 is 15 residues long. CDR1 and CDR2 from the germline V gene are LNHDA and SQIVND (reference sequence).

The V gene is TRBV5-5, the J gene TRBJ2-3; D perhaps matches TRBD2 (7 bases). V was shortened by 0 bases and J by 5 bases, with 13 bases between the two germline ends. In germline, CDR1 is SGHKS, CDR2 YYEKEE (reference sequence). CDR3 length equals 15 residues. CDR3 residues: CASSLEGGRIDTQYF. CDR3 nucleotides: TGTGCCAGCAGCTTGGAGGGGGGGCGTATAGATACGCAGTATTTT. The full variable domain, completed using reference TRBV5-5 and TRBJ2-3, is DAGVTQSPTHLIKTRGQQVTLRCSPISGHKSVSWYQQVLGQGPQFIFQYYEKEERGRGNFPDRFSARQFPNYSSELNVNALLLGDSALYLCASSLEGGRIDTQYFGPGTRLTVL.

The rearrangement links TRBV12-3 or TRBV12-4 to TRBJ1-2; the D gene is possibly TRBD1 (6 bases). V was clipped by 10 bases and J by 4 bases, with 13 bases between them. The CDR3 covers 12 residues. The CDR3 DNA is TGTGCCATCACCAGACAGGCCTATGGCTACACCTTC. It codes for CAITRQAYGYTF.

The rearrangement links TRBV18 to TRBJ2-1; TRBD2 aligns across 7 bases. Trimming removed 2 bases from V and 2 bases from J; junction bases left unmatched: 9. Germline V gene sequence: CDR1 KGHSH, CDR2 LQKENI. The length of the CDR3 is 17 residues. The CDR3 region is CASSPNSGTTTYNEQFF. Written as DNA, the CDR3 is TGTGCCAGCTCACCAAATTCCGGGACTACCACCTACAATGAGCAGTTCTTC.

This sequence joins TRBV3-1 (or the pseudogene TRBV3-2) and TRBJ1-6, with 7 bases lining up with TRBD1. The germline V gene encodes CDR1 LGHDT and CDR2 YNNKEL (reference sequence). The CDR3 length is 14 residues. With 4 bases clipped from V and 9 bases from J, the junction kept 6 bases outside the gene matches. The CDR3: CASSRTGRASPLHF. As DNA, the CDR3 is TGTGCCAGCAGCCGGACAGGTCGGGCTTCACCCCTCCACTTT.

V gene TRBV5-1 combines with J gene TRBJ2-3, with a weak D call TRBD1 (6 bases). The CDR3 length is 14 residues. CDR1 and CDR2 from the germline V gene are SGHRS and YFSETQ. V lost 1 base, J lost 4 bases, and 10 bases lay in between. CDR3 region: CASSLTTGPDTQYF. In DNA form, the CDR3 reads TGCGCCAGCAGCTTGACCACAGGGCCAGATACGCAGTATTTT. Full variable domain (missing parts from reference TRBV5-1 and TRBJ2-3): KAGVTQTPRYLIKTRGQQVTLSCSPISGHRSVSWYQQTPGQGLQFLFEYFSETQRNKGNFPGRFSGRQFSNSRSEMNVSTLELGDSALYLCASSLTTGPDTQYFGPGTRLTVL.

V usage is TRBV29-1 and J usage is TRBJ2-3; maybe TRBD2 (5 bases). The V end was cut by 7 bases, the J end by 0 bases, with 14 bases between. The germline V gene has CDR1 SQVTM and CDR2 ANQGSEA. This CDR3 has 14 residues. Here the CDR3 reads CSAESGSSTDTQYF. The CDR3 nucleotides are TGCAGCGCCGAAAGCGGATCTAGCACAGATACGCAGTATTTT.

This sequence joins TRBV18 and TRBJ2-2, with 7 bases that match TRBD1. Trimming took 1 base from V and 4 from J; bases not matched to a gene: 6. The CDR3 extends over 16 amino acids. The germline V gene encodes CDR1 KGHSH and CDR2 LQKENI. As DNA, the CDR3 is TGTGCCAGCTCACCACTACGGACAGGTATCACCGGGGAGCTGTTTTTT. Protein: CASSPLRTGITGELFF.

The chain joins TRBV10-2 to TRBJ2-3; TRBD2 matches 14 bases. Germline V gene sequence: CDR1 WSHSY, CDR2 SAAADI. V lost 7 bases, J lost 2 bases, and 8 bases stayed unmatched. This CDR3 is built from 17 residues. CDR3 DNA: TGCGCCAGCAAATCAGGACTAGCGGGGGGACACACAGATACGCAGTATTTT. Amino acids: CASKSGLAGGHTDTQYF.

Comment on this clone: Different DNA sequences within this sample yield the same CDR3. The V call is TRBV5-1, the J call TRBJ1-4; D is perhaps TRBD1 (6 bases). Trimming removed 1 base from V and 4 bases from J, with 8 bases in between. Looked up from germline, CDR1 is SGHRS and CDR2 is YFSETQ. The CDR3 runs to 14 residues. The CDR3, as DNA: TGCGCCAGCAGCTTGCAGGGGATTAATGAAAAACTGTTTTTT. Residues: CASSLQGINEKLFF.

V is TRBV11-1 and J is TRBJ2-1; 7 bases match TRBD2. The ends lost 2 bases at V and 2 bases at J; junction bases unmatched: 6. Germline CDR1 is SGHAT and CDR2 is FQDESV (reference sequence). This CDR3 is built from 16 residues. The CDR3 region has the DNA TGTGCCAGCAGCTTAATCACTAGCGATCCCTACAATGAGCAGTTCTTC. Its translation is CASSLITSDPYNEQFF.

The chain is built from TRBV24-1 and TRBJ2-2, with a weak D call TRBD1 (6 bases). The length of the CDR3 is 14 residues. V gave up 12 bases and J gave up 1 base, with 14 bases separating them. CDR1 and CDR2 from the germline V gene are KGHDR and SFDVKD. CDR3: CASAKGQNTGELFF. The CDR3, as DNA: TGTGCCTCTGCCAAGGGACAGAACACCGGGGAGCTGTTTTTT.

This rearrangement joins TRBV30 to TRBJ2-7; D possibly corresponds to TRBD1 (6 bases). This CDR3 has 11 amino acids. V was pared by 7 bases and J by 9 bases, with 16 bases between. CDR1 GTSNPN and CDR2 SVGIG come from the germline V gene (reference sequence). The CDR3 is CALGALEVQYF. The CDR3 coding sequence is TGTGCCTTGGGGGCCCTCGAGGTGCAGTACTTC.

This clone has a single count. The genes are TRBV11-2 and TRBJ1-1; no definite D call. The V end was cut by 5 bases, the J end by 0 bases, with 7 bases between. The CDR3 is made up of 13 amino acids. CDR1 and CDR2 (germline): SGHAT, FQNNGV. CDR3 loop: CASSPQMNTEAFF. The CDR3 DNA reads TGTGCCAGCAGCCCACAGATGAACACTGAAGCTTTCTTT.

The rearrangement uses TRBV6-6 and TRBJ1-1; D is unclear. Looked up from germline, CDR1 is MNHNY and CDR2 is SVGAGI (reference sequence). The CDR3 extends over 14 amino acids. Deletions cut 7 bases from V and 0 bases from J, with 12 bases between. The CDR3 DNA follows: TGTGCCAGCACCCTGGAGGGAATGAACACTGAAGCTTTCTTT. This sequence encodes CASTLEGMNTEAFF.

The chain couples TRBV6-6 to TRBJ1-2, with TRBD1 matching over 11 bases. V lost 7 bases to trimming and J lost 4 bases; unmatched junction nucleotides: 5. The CDR3 spans 14 residues. Germline CDR1 reads MNHNY; CDR2 reads SVGAGI (reference sequence). Written as DNA, the CDR3 is TGTGCCAGCAATACCGGGACAGGGGGCTATGGCTACACCTTC. It specifies CASNTGTGGYGYTF.

This chain links TRBV18 with TRBJ2-7, with a possible D match to TRBD1 (6 bases). CDR1 and CDR2 from the germline V gene are KGHSH and LQKENI. V was pared by 3 bases and J by 3 bases, with 12 bases between. The CDR3 contains 14 residues. This CDR3 reads CASSPGAIGYEQYF. The CDR3, as DNA: TGTGCCAGCTCACCGGGGGCGATAGGCTACGAGCAGTACTTC.

The chain is built from TRBV30 and TRBJ2-7; 7 positions match TRBD2. CDR1 is GTSNPN, CDR2 SVGIG, per germline (reference sequence). The CDR3 is 12 amino acids. J was trimmed by 6 bases and V by 5 bases; bases with no gene match: 7. CDR3 in amino acids: CAWSFGGTEQYF. CDR3 bases: TGTGCCTGGTCCTTCGGGGGGACCGAGCAGTACTTC.

The rearrangement joins TRBV5-4 to TRBJ1-3; 8 bases are shared with TRBD1. CDR3 size: 15 residues. The germline CDR1 and CDR2 sequences are SGHNT and YYREEE (reference sequence). V shed 6 bases and J 3 bases; nucleotides not matched to a gene: 8. This CDR3 is CASTVPGGGGNTIYF. The CDR3 DNA sequence: TGTGCCAGCACCGTACCAGGGGGCGGTGGAAACACCATATATTTT. Full variable domain (outside the CDR3, taken from reference TRBV5-4 and TRBJ1-3): ETGVTQSPTHLIKTRGQQVTLRCSSQSGHNTVSWYQQALGQGPQFIFQYYREEENGRGNFPPRFSGLQFPNYSSELNVNALELDDSALYLCASTVPGGGGNTIYFGEGSWLTVV.

The genes are TRBV10-1 and TRBJ2-1, with 9 nucleotides matching TRBD2. With 3 bases clipped from V and 4 bases from J, the junction kept 7 bases outside the gene matches. CDR1 and CDR2 (germline): WNHNN, SYGVQD (reference sequence). The CDR3 is made up of 16 amino acids. DNA for the CDR3: TGCGCCAGCAGTGATTACGGAGCGGGAGGTTACAATGAGCAGTTCTTC. Its translation: CASSDYGAGGYNEQFF.

This clone was detected only a few times. The chain has TRBV6-6 and TRBJ2-7, with a weak D call TRBD1 (6 bases). CDR1 is MNHNY, CDR2 SVGAGI, per germline (reference sequence). Trimming pared 7 bases from V and 4 bases from J, leaving 14 bases between. The CDR3 is made up of 13 amino acids. The DNA of the CDR3 is TGTGCCAGCACCTACCTACAGGGTTACGAGCAGTACTTC. Amino acid sequence: CASTYLQGYEQYF.

This clone was counted a few times. The chain joins TRBV12-3 or TRBV12-4 to TRBJ1-4; tentative D call: TRBD1 (5 bases). V was trimmed by 5 bases and J by 6 bases, leaving 10 bases between them. CDR3 length: 13 residues. CDR3 DNA: TGTGCCAGCAGTCTAGGACACTATGAAAAACTGTTTTTT. Protein product: CASSLGHYEKLFF.

The genes are TRBV10-3 and TRBJ2-6; weak D call: TRBD1 (6 bases). Trimming removed 6 bases at V and 4 bases at J, with 10 bases between. This CDR3 has 14 residues. Per germline, CDR1 ENHRY and CDR2 SYGVKD. CDR3 loop: CAIRQGIGANVLTF. For the CDR3, the DNA is TGTGCCATCAGACAGGGCATAGGGGCCAACGTCCTGACTTTC.

The chain joins TRBV4-1 to TRBJ2-7; possible D gene TRBD1, 6 bases. V was trimmed by 0 bases and J by 7 bases, leaving 13 bases between them. This CDR3 contains 14 residues. CDR1 MGHRA and CDR2 YSYEKL come from the germline V gene. The CDR3 protein is CASSQEYRAWEQYF. The CDR3, as DNA: TGCGCCAGCAGCCAAGAGTACAGGGCGTGGGAGCAGTACTTC.

This clone was observed a few times. This chain links TRBV3-1 (or the pseudogene TRBV3-2) with TRBJ1-1, with TRBD1 as a possible D gene (5 bases). Germline CDR1 LGHDT, CDR2 YNNKEL (reference sequence). The CDR3 extends over 14 amino acids. The V end was cut by 3 bases, the J end by 3 bases, with 11 bases between. The CDR3 DNA is TGTGCCAGCAGCCACGGGGGGAAATACACTGAAGCTTTCTTT. Amino acids: CASSHGGKYTEAFF.

This clone was observed a single time. The V gene is TRBV6-1, the J gene TRBJ2-5; 10 bases line up with TRBD2. CDR3 size: 13 residues. Germline V gene sequence: CDR1 MNHNS, CDR2 SASEGT. Trimming removed 7 bases from V and 8 bases from J; junction bases left unmatched: 7. The CDR3 spells CASTRTSGGTQYF. The CDR3 DNA reads TGTGCCAGCACCCGGACTAGCGGAGGAACCCAGTACTTC.

The rearrangement joins TRBV5-4 to TRBJ1-6; D ambiguous. Per germline, CDR1 SGHNT and CDR2 YYREEE (reference sequence). This CDR3 has 14 residues. Between the trimmed V and J ends, which lost 4 bases and 8 bases, there was a span of 13 bases. CDR3 in DNA: TGTGCCAGCAGCCGGGAGGGTGGGGATTCACCCCTCCACTTT. Encoded protein: CASSREGGDSPLHF.